The text below deals with one TCR beta chain. It lacks a known antigen. The record has no base qualities; no much larger clone is one base away. From each donor, a single peripheral blood sample of around 0.12 L on average was drawn into heparinised tubes. A BD FACSAria II was used to sort naive, central memory, regulatory and stem cell-like memory CD4+ T cells with a panel that included CD45RO, CCR7, CD25, CD127, CD95 and CD27. Purity was above 98% for every sorted population. Right away, PBMCs were isolated by Lymphoprep density gradient centrifugation and were stained directly, with no culture step. Samples were stained and sorted in pairs, with one healthy donor and one patient per experiment, so that batch effects were minimized. Based on the germline V gene, the CDR1 and CDR2 sequences are SGHVS and FNYEAQ. There are 15 amino acids in the CDR3, from cysteine to phenylalanine inclusive. Here the CDR3 DNA is all that survives: 45 bases in frame from base 1. V is reduced by 10 bases and J by 6 bases, leaving a spacing of 21 bases between them.

This record belongs to a study of beta chain features in type 1 diabetes (dated by TCRdb to the late 2010s). Concerning the study at large: Mean age, gender distribution, total cell number and subset yield were not different between patients and healthy donors. A total of 107,917,701 sorted cells were examined across all samples, and a strong correlation was observed between cell number per subset and RNA yield. In the study, recently diagnosed type 1 diabetes patients and matched healthy donors were compared on the TCRB repertoires of their sorted circulating CD4+ T cell subsets. Naive and central memory subsets were obtained from all 30 or so donors, but regulatory and stem cell-like memory subsets were isolated from only 8 patients and roughly eight healthy donors. General conclusions and limits of the study: Fewer insertions and more nucleotide deletions at VDJ recombination sites were observed in patients with type 1 diabetes, implying thymic rearrangement abnormalities. Because cDNA was sequenced instead of genomic DNA, highly expressing activated cells could be over-represented, though the groups showed no difference in activation or CD3 levels. Naive, central memory and regulatory TCRB repertoires appeared more similar among patients than among healthy donors. Type 1 diabetes patients showed a moderate but significant shortening of TCRB CDR3 length in all four CD4+ subsets. HLA sub-analyses involved small numbers of individuals, so any influence of HLA type on TCRB rearrangement remained unresolved. PCR might favor shorter templates, but patient and control samples were amplified and corrected together, so any skew would affect both groups equally.

All of the isolated RNA was reverse transcribed with the High Capacity cDNA Reverse Transcription Kit, so expressed TCRB transcripts were sequenced. Deep immunoSEQ sequencing was applied to naive, central memory and regulatory T cell samples, giving an average of approximately 3.8 million total reads per sample. Sorted cells were lysed in RLT buffer and RNA was extracted with DNase-treated RNeasy Micro or Mini kits, depending on cell number. Each cell subset was processed on its own to prevent cross-contamination, while patient and healthy donor samples were processed together. Using the immunoSEQ multiplex PCR, TCRB sequences were amplified from cDNA into 87-bp fragments spanning the CDR3 region. Sequencing of the amplicons was performed on the Illumina HiSeq platform. The authors processed their data as follows. Synthetic template baselines were used to correct PCR bias computationally, reads within Hamming distance 2 were collapsed, and singletons that could not be merged were discarded. Reads were aligned to IMGT to assign V, D and J genes, CDR3 length, and insertions or deletions at six rearrangement sites. Within each subset, clonotype counts were normalized to sorted cell number, after which true diversity and Gini coefficients were computed with the tcR R package. Repertoire sharing was quantified using the overlap coefficient calculated on TCRB nucleotide sequences. TCRdb's version of the immuneACCESS table is confined to in-frame rearrangements and falls short of the full clone set. An unresolved V gene accounts for under half of the shortfall where checked; the remainder is of unknown origin. The V and J calls and clone size were taken over from that table, and D and trimming were inferred from the DNA. The sample data list about 240,000 clones, and around a quarter of these were observed just once. Roughly 4% of the sample rests with the top ten.

The chain employs TRBV7-6 and TRBJ2-2; the D region possibly corresponds to TRBD1 (5 bases align). The clonotype comes from a man aged 25 to 45 in good health. Sequencing was done on a sample of central memory CD4+ T cells from blood. The DNA sequence is given as TGTGCCACCACTGGCCGGACAACAAGGCCCGGGGAGCTGTTTTTT. Protein translation: CATTGRTTRPGELFF.